The 5 T cell receptor beta chains below come from one sample, sequenced in a study of control samples from healthy donors and cancer patients. TCRdb's table, derived via immunoSEQ multiplex PCR, lists solely in-frame clones and lacks some. The table includes some 100,000 clones, 90% to 95% detected once. The sample consisted of blood. The source is a man aged 18 to 35 in good health.

The chain has TRBV6-2 or TRBV6-3 and TRBJ1-1; D is perhaps TRBD1 (5 bases). The CDR3 consists of 14 residues. The germline CDR1 and CDR2 sequences are MNHEY and SVGEGT. The V and J ends lost 4 bases and 8 bases respectively, with 17 bases between them. CDR3: CASSSTNDRGEAFF. The CDR3 DNA is TGTGCCAGCAGTTCAACGAATGACCGGGGGGAAGCTTTCTTT.

This chain links TRBV19 with TRBJ1-5; 10 bases are shared with TRBD1. The CDR3 covers 15 residues. Trimming at V came to 5 bases and at J to 4 bases, leaving 5 bases not matched to a gene. Germline CDR1 is LNHDA and CDR2 is SQIVND (reference sequence). CDR3 sequence: CASSFGTGVNQPQHF. The CDR3 coding sequence is TGTGCCAGTAGTTTCGGGACAGGGGTAAATCAGCCCCAGCATTTT. Using reference TRBV19 and TRBJ1-5 for the parts outside the CDR3, the full variable domain is DGGITQSPKYLFRKEGQNVTLSCEQNLNHDAMYWYRQDPGQGLRLIYYSQIVNDFQKGDIAEGYSVSREKKESFPLTVTSAQKNPTAFYLCASSFGTGVNQPQHFGDGTRLSIL.

The chain has TRBV23-1 and TRBJ2-7, with D possibly matching TRBD1 (6 bases). TRBV23-1 is reported as an ORF; its role is uncertain. V was shortened by 0 bases and J by 4 bases, with 10 bases between the two germline ends. This CDR3 has 14 amino acids. DNA for the CDR3: TGCGCCAGCAGTCAATCGGGGCAGGGGTACGAGCAGTACTTC. This codes for CASSQSGQGYEQYF.

This chain connects TRBV6-5 to TRBJ1-1; maybe TRBD1 (6 bases). Germline assignment: CDR1 MNHEY and CDR2 SVGAGI. Trimming took 8 bases from V and 0 from J, leaving 10 bases between them. This CDR3 is 13 amino acids long. DNA of the CDR3: TGTGCCAGCCGACAGGAATTGAACACTGAAGCTTTCTTT. This translates into CASRQELNTEAFF.

The chain carries TRBV11-2 and TRBJ1-3; D gene uncertain. Trimming pared 1 base from V and 7 bases from J, leaving 8 bases between. The germline gives CDR1 SGHAT, CDR2 FQNNGV. The CDR3 has 13 amino acids. The DNA of the CDR3 is TGTGCCAGCAGCTTAGGGCTAACGAACACCATATATTTT. It specifies CASSLGLTNTIYF.